This TCR beta chain is from a study of cytomegalovirus exposure and HLA in healthy donors. 13 Jbeta primers and 60 Vbeta primers were used for the PCR. The assay was immunoSEQ multiplex PCR, and TCRdb's table has in-frame clones only and misses some. The sample yields some 200,000 clones, 82% seen once. Trimming removed 5 bases from V and 4 bases from J; junction bases left unmatched: 7. Germline-derived CDR1 and CDR2 are MDHEN and SYDVKM. The CDR3 contains 14 residues. This clone occurred once. The chain uses TRBV28 and TRBJ2-5, with 7 bases matching TRBD2. The TCR comes from a woman aged 50 to 65 in good health and CMV-seropositive. The source material was PBMCs. CDR3 protein: CASSPPGLRETQYF. CDR3 in DNA: TGTGCCAGCAGTCCTCCGGGACTAAGAGAGACCCAGTACTTC.